The 10 T cell receptor beta chains in this list originate from one sample, sequenced in a study of blood T cell repertoires in COVID-19. The data were produced by immunoSEQ multiplex PCR, yet TCRdb's version contains in-frame clones alone and is incomplete. Of roughly 130,000 clones in the sample, 88% were seen once. Sequenced material: peripheral blood. All receptors derive from a man aged 60 to 69 with active or convalescent COVID-19.

The gene calls are TRBV5-4 and TRBJ2-5; 9 positions agree with TRBD1. Germline V lookup: CDR1 SGHNT, CDR2 YYREEE (reference sequence). There are 15 residues in the CDR3. After removal of 4 bases from V and 4 bases from J, the junction contained 8 bases not matched to a gene. CDR3 sequence reads: CASSPGQGSPETQYF. The CDR3 DNA follows: TGTGCCAGCAGCCCAGGACAGGGGTCACCAGAGACCCAGTACTTC.

CDR3 region: CASSPNSSHQPQHF. DNA for the CDR3: TGTGCCAGCAGCCCGAACAGTTCCCATCAGCCCCAGCATTTT. The chain carries TRBV6-2 or TRBV6-3 and TRBJ1-5, with D unresolved. This CDR3 has 14 residues. The germline gives CDR1 MNHEY, CDR2 SVGEGT. V was cut by 6 bases and J by 5 bases, with 14 bases left in between.

The chain uses TRBV4-1 and TRBJ2-1, with D tentatively TRBD2 (6 bases). Germline values: CDR1 MGHRA, CDR2 YSYEKL. Trimming pared 1 base from V and 0 bases from J, leaving 10 bases between. This CDR3 region has 16 residues. CDR3 nucleotides: TGCGCCAGCAGCCAAGGTCTAGCGAGCTCCTACAATGAGCAGTTCTTC. The encoded protein is CASSQGLASSYNEQFF.

The chain recombines TRBV30 with TRBJ2-1, with D possibly being TRBD2 (6 bases). Per germline, CDR1 GTSNPN and CDR2 SVGIG (reference sequence). V lost 3 bases, J lost 5 bases, and 23 bases lay in between. This CDR3 contains 17 residues. The chain's CDR3 is CAWRKTLTSVADNEQFF. DNA for the CDR3: TGTGCCTGGAGGAAAACCCTGACTAGTGTGGCGGACAATGAGCAGTTCTTC. The entire variable domain, with the rest obtained from reference TRBV30 and TRBJ2-1, is as follows: SQTIHQWPATLVQPVGSPLSLECTVEGTSNPNLYWYRQAAGRGLQLLFYSVGIGQISSEVPQNLSASRPQDRQFILSSKKLLLSDSGFYLCAWRKTLTSVADNEQFFGPGTRLTVL.

This clone was seen only once. V gene TRBV24-1 combines with J gene TRBJ2-3; D unclear. Germline loops: CDR1 KGHDR, CDR2 SFDVKD. Trimming pared 2 bases from V and 1 base from J, leaving 12 bases between. This CDR3 spans 16 amino acids. The CDR3 region is CATSDSQVEGTDTQYF. The CDR3 bases are TGTGCCACCAGTGATTCCCAAGTTGAGGGCACAGATACGCAGTATTTT.

The V call is TRBV6-5, the J call TRBJ1-5; D uncertain. Trimming stripped 6 bases from V and 1 base from J, with 10 bases between. Germline V gives CDR1 MNHEY, CDR2 SVGAGI. The CDR3 length is 14 residues. DNA of the CDR3: TGTGCCAGCAGAGATCGGTCCAGCAATCAGCCCCAGCATTTT. Its protein product is CASRDRSSNQPQHF.

V and J are TRBV6-5 and TRBJ2-3; 8 positions agree with TRBD2. CDR3 length: 13 residues. J lost 2 bases, V lost 10 bases, and 5 bases had no gene match. Looked up from germline, CDR1 is MNHEY and CDR2 is SVGAGI. The CDR3 is CATTSGVTDTQYF. The CDR3 DNA follows: TGTGCCACAACTAGCGGAGTCACAGATACGCAGTATTTT.

V usage is TRBV4-1 and J usage is TRBJ2-1, with 14 nucleotides matching TRBD2. The CDR3 loop spans 15 amino acids. The junction had 8 bases not matched to a gene; V was cut back by 8 bases and J by 8 bases. Germline-derived CDR1 and CDR2 are MGHRA and YSYEKL. The CDR3 is CASSTGLAGVDEQFF. Here the CDR3 DNA reads TGCGCCAGCTCTACGGGACTAGCGGGAGTCGATGAGCAGTTCTTC.

This clone has just one count. The chain employs TRBV18 and TRBJ1-5; D is unclear. Germline loops: CDR1 KGHSH, CDR2 LQKENI. The CDR3 sequence is 14 residues long. V lost 3 bases to trimming and J lost 0 bases, with 6 bases between them. CDR3: CASSPAFSNQPQHF. The DNA for the CDR3 is TGTGCCAGCTCACCGGCCTTTAGCAATCAGCCCCAGCATTTT.

The rearrangement links TRBV19 to TRBJ2-5, with D hard to call. V was clipped by 3 bases and J by 3 bases, with 14 bases between them. The CDR3 runs to 15 residues. Looked up from germline, CDR1 is LNHDA and CDR2 is SQIVND (reference sequence). In DNA form, the CDR3 reads TGTGCCAGTAGTATGTTTCTCCGACATGAAGAGACCCAGTACTTC. This encodes CASSMFLRHEETQYF.